This passage covers 24 T cell receptor beta chains from one sample sequenced in a study of T cells in Graves' hyperthyroidism and ophthalmopathy. Amplified regions were TCR beta CDR3 sequences from RNA transcripts. The HTBI primer set served for first-round RT-PCR of the TCR CDR3. TCRdb independently ran MiXCR on the multiplex PCR reads; one entry per CDR3 protein. The sample lists about 250,000 distinct CDR3 sequences, 22% occurring once. The specimen was blood. These receptors were taken from a man aged 25 to 40 with Graves' ophthalmopathy.

This clonotype was found a few times. The chain carries TRBV29-1 and TRBJ2-7; D is possibly TRBD1 (5 bases). Germline V gives CDR1 SQVTM, CDR2 ANQGSEA. Between the trimmed V and J ends, which lost 3 bases and 4 bases, there was a span of 13 bases. This CDR3 has 13 amino acids. The CDR3 DNA reads TGCAGCGTTGATGTTAAAGGGGAATACGAGCAGTACTTC. Translation: CSVDVKGEYEQYF.

This chain uses TRBV3-1 with TRBJ1-1; no definite D call. The V gene lost 4 bases and the J gene lost 3 bases, with 12 bases spanning the gap. The CDR3 sequence is 14 residues long. Germline CDR1 LGHDT, CDR2 YNNKEL (reference sequence). This CDR3 is CASSLAGIYTEAFF. CDR3 sequence (DNA): TGTGCCAGCAGCCTGGCCGGGATATACACTGAAGCTTTCTTT.

This clonotype was seen many times. The CDR3 is CASSPGSALLEQYF. In nucleotides, the CDR3 is TGTGCCAGCTCACCGGGTTCAGCACTCCTGGAGCAGTACTTC. This sequence joins TRBV18 and TRBJ2-7; D remains ambiguous. In germline, CDR1 is KGHSH, CDR2 LQKENI. There are 14 residues in the CDR3. The V end lost 3 bases, the J end lost 7 bases, and 16 bases lay between the germline ends.

This clonotype was observed many times. The chain carries TRBV12-5 and TRBJ2-1; the D gene could be TRBD1 or TRBD2 (5 bases each). This CDR3 comprises 15 residues. The ends were cut back, 1 base at V and 6 bases at J, with 13 bases in the middle. CDR1 and CDR2 from the germline V gene are LGHNT and FRNRAP. CDR3 bases: TGTGCTAGTGGTTTGGGCCAGGCGAGGGGCAATGAGCAGTTCTTC. Protein product: CASGLGQARGNEQFF. Full variable domain (rest looked up from reference TRBV12-5 and TRBJ2-1): DARVTQTPRHKVTEMGQEVTMRCQPILGHNTVFWYRQTMMQGLELLAYFRNRAPLDDSGMPKDRFSAEMPDATLATLKIQPSEPRDSAVYFCASGLGQARGNEQFFGPGTRLTVL.

CDR3 nucleotides: TGCAGCGTTGATGTGGGGCAATCCGACGAGCAGTACTTC. Its protein is CSVDVGQSDEQYF. The chain joins TRBV29-1 to TRBJ2-7, with D tentatively TRBD1 (5 bases). Germline loops: CDR1 SQVTM, CDR2 ANQGSEA. There are 13 residues in the CDR3. Trimming shortened V by 3 bases and J by 5 bases, and 14 bases separated the two germline ends.

The chain uses TRBV7-9 and TRBJ2-5; 9 bases align to TRBD2. Germline assignment: CDR1 SEHNR and CDR2 FQNEAQ (reference sequence). The CDR3 runs to 14 residues. J lost 3 bases, V lost 3 bases, and 2 bases had no gene match. The CDR3 DNA reads as TGTGCCAGCAGCTTCCTAGCGGGGAAAGAGACCCAGTACTTC. Its protein is CASSFLAGKETQYF.

A few counts support this clonotype. The germline gene is not matched at one end of the junction; a read error may be the cause. The V and J genes are TRBV28 and TRBJ2-7, with D maybe TRBD2 (6 bases). The CDR3 covers 14 residues. Germline V gives CDR1 MDHEN, CDR2 SYDVKM. CDR3 DNA: TGTGCCACCAGTGGTGGGGGGACTTTCCACGAGCAGTACTTC. It translates to CATSGGGTFHEQYF.

V gene TRBV28 combines with J gene TRBJ1-1; a possible D gene is TRBD1 (5 bases). Germline lookup yields CDR1 MDHEN and CDR2 SYDVKM. Trimming left V 4 bases short and J 0 bases short, with 15 bases between. The CDR3 contains 16 residues. CDR3 region: CASSSLIRDLNTEAFF. CDR3 sequence (DNA): TGTGCCAGCAGTTCTCTGATCAGGGACCTGAACACTGAAGCTTTCTTT.

A few counts support this clonotype. V is TRBV5-4 and J is TRBJ1-2; possible D gene TRBD1, 6 bases. V lost 6 bases and J lost 6, with 18 bases in between. Germline V gene sequence: CDR1 SGHNT, CDR2 YYREEE (reference sequence). The length of the CDR3 is 14 residues. The DNA of the CDR3 is TGTGCCAGCACCCTAGACAGGATTCTCAATGGCTACACCTTC. Amino acids: CASTLDRILNGYTF.

This clonotype was found many times. The chain carries TRBV27 and TRBJ1-1, with D perhaps matching TRBD1 (6 bases). V was clipped by 2 bases and J by 5 bases, with 18 bases between them. The CDR3 extends over 16 amino acids. Germline V gene sequence: CDR1 MNHEY, CDR2 SMNVEV (reference sequence). CDR3 loop: CASSLGGRAGRTEAFF. The CDR3 DNA follows: TGTGCCAGCAGTTTAGGGGGGCGGGCAGGAAGGACTGAAGCTTTCTTT.

This clonotype was seen more than once but under ten times. V gene TRBV7-9 combines with J gene TRBJ1-4, with D perhaps TRBD1 (5 bases). This CDR3 contains 19 residues. The V gene lost 4 bases and the J gene lost 2 bases, with 23 bases spanning the gap. CDR1 SEHNR and CDR2 FQNEAQ come from the germline V gene (reference sequence). CDR3 sequence reads: CASSSWGLSVGQTNEKLFF. In DNA form, the CDR3 reads TGTGCCAGCAGCTCTTGGGGACTTTCTGTCGGCCAGACTAATGAAAAACTGTTTTTT.

This clonotype was observed at least ten times. J is TRBJ1-4 and V is TRBV7-2; possible D gene TRBD1, 6 bases. Trimming removed 2 bases at V and 8 bases at J, with 15 bases between. The germline CDR1 and CDR2 sequences are SGHTA and FQGNSA. The CDR3 consists of 15 residues. In DNA form, the CDR3 reads TGTGCCAGCAGCTTATCATTCAGGGGTGGGGAAAAACTGTTTTTT. This encodes CASSLSFRGGEKLFF.

This clonotype has just a few counts. The chain recombines TRBV13 with TRBJ2-3; D not resolved. CDR1 is PRHDT, CDR2 FYEKMQ, per germline (reference sequence). This CDR3 comprises 15 residues. V was clipped by 2 bases and J by 4 bases, with 13 bases between them. The CDR3 spells CASSLPNYVSDTQYF. CDR3 DNA sequence: TGTGCCAGCAGCTTACCGAACTACGTTTCAGATACGCAGTATTTT.

This clonotype has just a few counts. At one end the junction does not follow the germline gene, possibly because of a read error. The J gene is TRBJ2-2, the V gene TRBV12-3 or TRBV12-4, with 7 bases fitting TRBD2. CDR3 size: 16 residues. In DNA form, the CDR3 reads TGTGTCAGCAGTTTAGAGCTCGGGAGGATTACCGGGGAGCTGTTTTTT. Translating it yields CVSSLELGRITGELFF.

This clonotype was seen ten or more times. This chain joins TRBV11-2 and TRBJ2-3, with D unclear. The V and J ends lost 4 bases and 1 base respectively, with 12 bases between them. CDR1 is SGHAT, CDR2 FQNNGV, per germline. CDR3 length: 15 amino acids. CDR3 coding DNA: TGTGCCAGCAGCTCCCAGAGGCAGGGCACAGATACGCAGTATTTT. Translated, it gives CASSSQRQGTDTQYF.

This clonotype was detected many times. The chain recombines TRBV11-3 with TRBJ1-2; D uncertain. Per germline, CDR1 SGHNT and CDR2 YENEEA. There are 14 residues in the CDR3. V lost 2 bases and J 1 base, leaving 8 bases between the germline ends. CDR3 nucleotide sequence: TGTGCCAGCAGCTTAAATGGGGTTAACTATGGCTACACCTTC. Translated: CASSLNGVNYGYTF. The full variable domain, completed using reference TRBV11-3 and TRBJ1-2, is EAGVVQSPRYKIIEKKQPVAFWCNPISGHNTLYWYLQNLGQGPELLIRYENEEAVDDSQLPKDRFSAERLKGVDSTLKIQPAELGDSAVYLCASSLNGVNYGYTFGSGTRLTVV.

This clonotype has more than one count but fewer than ten. The chain uses TRBV13 and TRBJ1-2; 8 bases fit TRBD1. CDR3 size: 15 residues. The V and J ends lost 5 bases and 1 base, in that order; junction bases with no gene match: 6. Germline V gene sequence: CDR1 PRHDT, CDR2 FYEKMQ (reference sequence). In DNA, the CDR3 is TGTGCCAGCAGCCCGACAGGGGCGGGTAACTATGGCTACACCTTC. Its translation is CASSPTGAGNYGYTF.

This clonotype was seen a few times. The chain uses TRBV20-1 and TRBJ2-3, with 9 positions matching TRBD2. There are 12 residues in the CDR3. Germline V CDR1 and CDR2: DFQATT, SNEGSKA (reference sequence). The J segment lost 4 bases and the V segment lost 5 bases, leaving 1 base of the junction unmatched. CDR3 sequence: CSAGTSSDTQYF. CDR3 nucleotide sequence: TGCAGTGCTGGGACTAGCTCAGATACGCAGTATTTT.

This rearrangement joins TRBV20-1 to TRBJ1-1; 7 nucleotides align to TRBD1. CDR3 length: 14 residues. Germline V gives CDR1 DFQATT, CDR2 SNEGSKA (reference sequence). The junction had 9 bases not matched to a gene; V was cut back by 3 bases and J by 5 bases. In nucleotides, the CDR3 is TGCAGTGCTAGGAGTGAAGGGGGCGGGACTGAAGCTTTCTTT. It codes for CSARSEGGGTEAFF.

In DNA, the CDR3 is TGTGCCAGCAGCCAAGTCGCGAGCGGCTCCTACGAGCAGTACTTC. Amino acids: CASSQVASGSYEQYF. The chain joins TRBV7-2 to TRBJ2-7, with D perhaps TRBD2 (5 bases). Trimming left V 5 bases short and J 0 bases short, with 14 bases between. The CDR3 is made up of 15 amino acids. In germline, CDR1 is SGHTA, CDR2 FQGNSA.

Ten or more counts support this clonotype. V is TRBV12-3 or TRBV12-4 and J is TRBJ1-5; tentative D call: TRBD1 (6 bases). The CDR3 totals 17 residues. V lost 3 bases, J lost 6 bases, and 21 bases lay in between. The CDR3 spells CASSFNPGASSAQPQHF. The CDR3 DNA reads as TGTGCCAGCAGTTTCAACCCGGGGGCCTCCTCGGCTCAGCCCCAGCATTTT.

This clonotype was detected many times. The chain recombines TRBV5-5 with TRBJ2-1, with TRBD1 matching over 7 bases. V was clipped by 4 bases and J by 6 bases; unmatched bases: 13. Germline CDR1 is SGHKS and CDR2 is YYEKEE (reference sequence). CDR3 length: 16 amino acids. The CDR3 DNA is TGTGCCAGCAGCCGAAGGACGTCCACAGGGGTCAATGAGCAGTTCTTC. This codes for CASSRRTSTGVNEQFF.

To note about this clonotype: A clone one base away is much larger, so this may be a read error. The genes are TRBV11-2 and TRBJ2-3; D possibly corresponds to TRBD2 (6 bases). This CDR3 region has 15 residues. The germline CDR1 and CDR2 sequences are SGHAT and FQNNGV. Trimming took off 3 bases at V and 7 bases at J, with 17 bases between the two ends. CDR3 amino acids: CASSFFGTGGNTQYF. For the CDR3, the DNA is TGTGCCAGCAGCTTCTTCGGGACTGGCGGGAATACGCAGTATTTT.

A few counts support this clonotype. This sequence joins TRBV30 and TRBJ1-2, with 9 positions matching TRBD1. This CDR3 contains 16 residues. CDR1 and CDR2 (germline): GTSNPN, SVGIG (reference sequence). The J segment lost 7 bases and the V segment lost 2 bases, leaving 14 bases of the junction unmatched. The CDR3 spells CAWSRVAGTGLGGYTF. CDR3 coding DNA: TGTGCCTGGAGTCGAGTAGCCGGGACAGGGCTTGGTGGCTACACCTTC.